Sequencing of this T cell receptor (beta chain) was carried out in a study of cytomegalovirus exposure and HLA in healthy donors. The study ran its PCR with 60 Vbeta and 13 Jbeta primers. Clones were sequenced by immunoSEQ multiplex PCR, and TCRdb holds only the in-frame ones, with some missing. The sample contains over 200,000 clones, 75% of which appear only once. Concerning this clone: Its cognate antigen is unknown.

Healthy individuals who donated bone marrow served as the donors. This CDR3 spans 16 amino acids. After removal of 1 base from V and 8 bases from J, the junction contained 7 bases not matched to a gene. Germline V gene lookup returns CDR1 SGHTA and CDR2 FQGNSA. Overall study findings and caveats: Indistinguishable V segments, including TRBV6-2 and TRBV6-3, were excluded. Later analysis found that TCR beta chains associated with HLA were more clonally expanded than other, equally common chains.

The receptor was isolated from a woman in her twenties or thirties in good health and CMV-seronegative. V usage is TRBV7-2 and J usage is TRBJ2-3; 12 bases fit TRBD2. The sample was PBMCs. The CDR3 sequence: CASSLGLAGEGFTQYF. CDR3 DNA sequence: TGTGCCAGCAGCTTAGGACTAGCGGGAGAAGGGTTTACGCAGTATTTT.